This T cell receptor beta chain was recovered during a study of graft-versus-host responses after intestinal transplantation. Study summary: Each patient got anti-thymocyte globulin induction, then tacrolimus and steroids for roughly 3 years.

Points on this clone: What it binds is not known.

Assay used: immunoSEQ multiplex PCR; TCRdb lists only in-frame clones, some missing. This table has approximately 110,000 clones, over 85% appearing once. The ends were cut back, 6 bases at V and 4 bases at J, with 12 bases in the middle. Germline assignment: CDR1 MNHEY and CDR2 SVGAGI. This CDR3 region has 14 residues. The rearrangement uses TRBV6-5 and TRBJ2-2; D possibly corresponds to TRBD1 (6 bases). The receptor's source is a human donor who was the organ donor for an intestinal transplant. Sequences were derived from unstimulated CD4+ T cells sorted from spleen or lymph node cells, sampled before transplant. CDR3 nucleotides: TGTGCCAGCAGAACCCGGACAGCCACCGGGGAGCTGTTTTTT. Translation gives CASRTRTATGELFF.